What follows are 5 T cell receptor beta chains derived from one specimen sequenced in a study of T-cell memory formation after mild COVID-19. MiXCR, run by TCRdb on the 5' RACE reads, gives a single entry per CDR3 protein. The sample lists approximately 260,000 distinct CDR3 sequences; 18% were seen once. What was sequenced was PBMCs or a T cell subset sorted from them (not recorded which). Receptors originate from a young man who had mild COVID-19 (a few samples of this study predate the infection). Cell type and time point are not known.

This clonotype was found a few times. The chain has TRBV20-1 and TRBJ1-2; D possibly corresponds to TRBD1 (5 bases). V was cut by 1 base and J by 2 bases, with 11 bases left in between. The CDR3 length is 14 residues. Looked up from germline, CDR1 is DFQATT and CDR2 is SNEGSKA (reference sequence). CDR3 in amino acids: CSARAHEGNYGYTF. In DNA, the CDR3 is TGCAGTGCTAGAGCTCATGAGGGGAACTATGGCTACACCTTC.

This clonotype was observed a few times. V is TRBV30 and J is TRBJ1-5; D ambiguous. The germline gives CDR1 GTSNPN, CDR2 SVGIG (reference sequence). With 2 bases removed from V and 5 bases from J, the gap between germline ends came to 10 bases. There are 13 residues in the CDR3. The CDR3 DNA reads as TGTGCCTGGAGTCTGCGGGTGGATCAGCCCCAGCATTTT. It codes for CAWSLRVDQPQHF.

This clonotype was detected only a few times. The chain joins TRBV7-2 to TRBJ1-6; D uncertain. Trimming shortened V by 1 base and J by 17 bases, and 12 bases separated the two germline ends. This CDR3 spans 12 amino acids. Germline V lookup: CDR1 SGHTA, CDR2 FQGNSA. DNA of the CDR3: TGTGCCAGCAGCTTAGATACTTCGCGGGTCCACTTT. Translation: CASSLDTSRVHF. Full variable domain (outside the CDR3, taken from reference TRBV7-2 and TRBJ1-6): GAGVSQSPSNKVTEKGKDVELRCDPISGHTALYWYRQSLGQGLEFLIYFQGNSAPDKSGLPSDRFSAERTGGSVSTLTIQRTQQEDSAVYLCASSLDTSRVHFGNGTRLTVT.

The genes are TRBV7-9 and TRBJ2-1, with TRBD1 identical over 9 bases. The V and J ends lost 2 bases and 8 bases, in that order; junction bases with no gene match: 7. The germline V gene encodes CDR1 SEHNR and CDR2 FQNEAQ (reference sequence). The CDR3 loop spans 15 amino acids. CDR3 protein: CASSLPVTGGYEQFF. As DNA, the CDR3 is TGTGCCAGCAGCTTACCGGTCACAGGGGGCTATGAGCAGTTCTTC. Filled out from reference TRBV7-9 and TRBJ2-1, the complete variable domain reads DTGVSQNPRHKITKRGQNVTFRCDPISEHNRLYWYRQTLGQGPEFLTYFQNEAQLEKSRLLSDRFSAERPKGSFSTLEIQRTEQGDSAMYLCASSLPVTGGYEQFFGPGTRLTVL.

The genes are TRBV5-1 and TRBJ2-7; no reliable D call. The ends were cut back, 0 bases at V and 4 bases at J, with 11 bases in the middle. From germline, CDR1 is SGHRS and CDR2 YFSETQ. This CDR3 has 14 residues. The CDR3 is CASSLEWQGYEQYF. CDR3 DNA: TGCGCCAGCAGCTTGGAGTGGCAAGGTTACGAGCAGTACTTC.